This TCR beta chain was identified during a study of T cell responses to AZD1222 COVID-19 vaccine. To note about this clone: As yet, its antigen is unknown.

General study points: Only a handful of individuals given AZD1222 were seropositive at baseline.

Germline CDR1 is SNHLY and CDR2 is FYNNEI. The V gene lost 2 bases and the J gene lost 7 bases, with 8 bases spanning the gap. The CDR3 sequence is 12 residues long. Using immunoSEQ multiplex PCR, the repertoire was profiled, and TCRdb retains in-frame clones only, with some absent. In the table there are about 110,000 clones, approximately 89% of which are singletons. This chain links TRBV2 with TRBJ2-5; D gene ambiguous. This receptor was identified in an adult in good health. The material was peripheral blood, obtained on day 0 of MenACWY control vaccination. CDR3 nucleotides: TGTGCCAGCAGTGAACGTGGGCGGACCCAGTACTTC. Residues: CASSERGRTQYF.